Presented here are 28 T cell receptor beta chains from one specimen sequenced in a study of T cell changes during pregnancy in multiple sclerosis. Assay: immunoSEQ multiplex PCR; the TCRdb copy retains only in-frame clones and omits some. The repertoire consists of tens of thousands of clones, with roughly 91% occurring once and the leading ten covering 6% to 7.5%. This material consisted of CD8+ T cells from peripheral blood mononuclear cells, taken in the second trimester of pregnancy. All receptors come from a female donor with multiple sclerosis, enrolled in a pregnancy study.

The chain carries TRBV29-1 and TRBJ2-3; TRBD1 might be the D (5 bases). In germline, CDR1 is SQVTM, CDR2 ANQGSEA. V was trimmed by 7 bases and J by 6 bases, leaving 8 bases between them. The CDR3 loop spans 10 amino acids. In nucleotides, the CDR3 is TGCAGCGCGACAGTTGATACGCAGTATTTT. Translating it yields CSATVDTQYF.

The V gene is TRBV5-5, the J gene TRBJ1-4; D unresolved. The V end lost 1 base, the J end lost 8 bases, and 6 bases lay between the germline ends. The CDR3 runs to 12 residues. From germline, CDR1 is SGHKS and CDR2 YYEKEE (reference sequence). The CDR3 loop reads CASSLLAEKLFF. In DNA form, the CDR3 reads TGTGCCAGCAGCTTGTTAGCCGAAAAACTGTTTTTT. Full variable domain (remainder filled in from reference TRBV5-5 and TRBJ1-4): DAGVTQSPTHLIKTRGQQVTLRCSPISGHKSVSWYQQVLGQGPQFIFQYYEKEERGRGNFPDRFSARQFPNYSSELNVNALLLGDSALYLCASSLLAEKLFFGSGTQLSVL.

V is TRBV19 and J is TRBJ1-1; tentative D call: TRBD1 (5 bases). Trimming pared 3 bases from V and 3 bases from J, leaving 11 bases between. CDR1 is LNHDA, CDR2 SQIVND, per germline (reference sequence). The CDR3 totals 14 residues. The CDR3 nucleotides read TGTGCCAGTAGTATGGTTGGAGGGGACACTGAAGCTTTCTTT. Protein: CASSMVGGDTEAFF.

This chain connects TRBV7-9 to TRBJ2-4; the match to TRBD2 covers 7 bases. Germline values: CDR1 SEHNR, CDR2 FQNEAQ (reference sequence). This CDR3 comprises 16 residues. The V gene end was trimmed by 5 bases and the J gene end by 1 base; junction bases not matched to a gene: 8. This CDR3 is CASSSLAEGAKNIQYF. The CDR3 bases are TGTGCCAGCAGCAGCCTAGCGGAGGGGGCCAAAAACATTCAGTACTTC.

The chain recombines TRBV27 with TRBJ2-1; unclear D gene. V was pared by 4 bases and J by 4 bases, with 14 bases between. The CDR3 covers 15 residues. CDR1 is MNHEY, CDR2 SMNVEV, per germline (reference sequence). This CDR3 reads CASSSRSPFYNEQFF. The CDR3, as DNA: TGTGCCAGCAGTTCCCGGAGCCCCTTTTACAATGAGCAGTTCTTC.

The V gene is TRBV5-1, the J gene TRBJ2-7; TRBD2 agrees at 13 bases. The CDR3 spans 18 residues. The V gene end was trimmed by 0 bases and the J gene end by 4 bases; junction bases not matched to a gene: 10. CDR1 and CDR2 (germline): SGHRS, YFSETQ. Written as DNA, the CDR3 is TGCGCCAGCAGCTTGGGCCCAGGACTAGCGGGAGAGGGTTACGAGCAGTACTTC. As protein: CASSLGPGLAGEGYEQYF.

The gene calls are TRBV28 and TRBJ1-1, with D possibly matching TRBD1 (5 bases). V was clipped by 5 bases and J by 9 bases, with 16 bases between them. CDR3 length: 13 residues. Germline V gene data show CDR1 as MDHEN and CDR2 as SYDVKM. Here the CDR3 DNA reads TGTGCCAGCAGTCCCGGGGAGGGACTTCAAGCTTTCTTT. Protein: CASSPGEGLQAFF.

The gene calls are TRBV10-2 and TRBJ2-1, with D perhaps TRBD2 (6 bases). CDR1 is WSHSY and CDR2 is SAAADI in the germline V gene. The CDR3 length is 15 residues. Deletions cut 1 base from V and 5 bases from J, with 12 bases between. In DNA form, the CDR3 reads TGCGCCAGCAGTGAGTTGGGCGGGGCAAACAATGAGCAGTTCTTC. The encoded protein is CASSELGGANNEQFF.

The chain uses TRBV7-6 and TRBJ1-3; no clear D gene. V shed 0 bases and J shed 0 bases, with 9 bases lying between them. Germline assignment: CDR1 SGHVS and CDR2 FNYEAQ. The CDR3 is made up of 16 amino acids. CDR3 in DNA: TGTGCCAGCAGCTTAGCGCGGAAGGTCTCTGGAAACACCATATATTTT. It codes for CASSLARKVSGNTIYF.

Here the CDR3 DNA reads TGCGCCAGCAGCCAGGGAAGGACAGGGTACAATGAGCAGTTCTTC. Encoded protein: CASSQGRTGYNEQFF. The chain carries TRBV4-3 and TRBJ2-1; 8 positions agree with TRBD1. The J segment lost 4 bases and the V segment lost 3 bases, leaving 5 bases of the junction unmatched. The CDR3 is 15 residues long. Germline V gene sequence: CDR1 LGHNA, CDR2 YSLEER.

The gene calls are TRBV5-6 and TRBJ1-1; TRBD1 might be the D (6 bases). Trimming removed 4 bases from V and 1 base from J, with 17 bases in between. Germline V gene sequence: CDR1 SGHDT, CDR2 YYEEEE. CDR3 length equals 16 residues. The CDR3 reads CASSLRPGHKNTEAFF. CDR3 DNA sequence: TGTGCCAGCAGCCTTAGGCCGGGACACAAGAACACTGAAGCTTTCTTT.

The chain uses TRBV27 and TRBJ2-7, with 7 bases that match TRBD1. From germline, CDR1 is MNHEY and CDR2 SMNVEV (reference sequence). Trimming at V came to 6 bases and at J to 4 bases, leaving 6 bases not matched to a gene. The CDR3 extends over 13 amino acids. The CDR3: CASRTGERYEQYF. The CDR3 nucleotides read TGTGCCAGCAGAACAGGGGAAAGGTACGAGCAGTACTTC.

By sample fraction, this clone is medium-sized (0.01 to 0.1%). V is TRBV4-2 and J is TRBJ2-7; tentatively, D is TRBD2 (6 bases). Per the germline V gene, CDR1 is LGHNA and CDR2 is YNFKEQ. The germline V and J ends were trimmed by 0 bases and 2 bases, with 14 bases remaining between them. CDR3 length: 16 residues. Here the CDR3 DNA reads TGTGCCAGCAGCCAAGATCAGCCTAGCGAGCCCTACGAGCAGTACTTC. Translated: CASSQDQPSEPYEQYF.

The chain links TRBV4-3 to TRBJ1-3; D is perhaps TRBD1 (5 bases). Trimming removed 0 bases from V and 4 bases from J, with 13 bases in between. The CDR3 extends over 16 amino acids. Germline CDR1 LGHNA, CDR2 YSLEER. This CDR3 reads CASSQDQLTVGNTIYF. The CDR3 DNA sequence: TGCGCCAGCAGCCAAGATCAGCTGACAGTCGGAAACACCATATATTTT.

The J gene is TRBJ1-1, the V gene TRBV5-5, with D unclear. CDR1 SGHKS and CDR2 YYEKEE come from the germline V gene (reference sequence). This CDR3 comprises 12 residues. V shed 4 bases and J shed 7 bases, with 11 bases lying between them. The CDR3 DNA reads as TGTGCCAGCAGCCCACAGTCAGTTGAAGCTTTCTTT. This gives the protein CASSPQSVEAFF.

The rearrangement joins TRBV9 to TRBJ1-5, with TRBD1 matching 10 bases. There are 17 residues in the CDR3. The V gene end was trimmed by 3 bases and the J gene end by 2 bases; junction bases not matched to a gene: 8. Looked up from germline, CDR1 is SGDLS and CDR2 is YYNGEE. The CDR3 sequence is CASSAGTGESGNQPQHF. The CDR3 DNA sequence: TGTGCCAGCAGCGCCGGGACAGGGGAGAGCGGCAATCAGCCCCAGCATTTT.

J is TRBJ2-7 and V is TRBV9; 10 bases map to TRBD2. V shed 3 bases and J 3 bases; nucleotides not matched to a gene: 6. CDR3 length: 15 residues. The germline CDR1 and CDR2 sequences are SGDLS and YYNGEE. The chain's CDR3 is CASSATSGGDYEQYF. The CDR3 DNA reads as TGTGCCAGCAGCGCCACAAGCGGGGGGGACTACGAGCAGTACTTC. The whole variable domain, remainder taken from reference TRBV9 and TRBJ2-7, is DSGVTQTPKHLITATGQRVTLRCSPRSGDLSVYWYQQSLDQGLQFLIQYYNGEERAKGNILERFSAQQFPDLHSELNLSSLELGDSALYFCASSATSGGDYEQYFGPGTRLTVT.

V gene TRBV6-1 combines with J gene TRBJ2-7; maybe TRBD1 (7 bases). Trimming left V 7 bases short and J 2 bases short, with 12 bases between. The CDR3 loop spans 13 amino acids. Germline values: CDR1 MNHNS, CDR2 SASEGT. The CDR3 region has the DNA TGTGCCAGCACCGACAGGGAGGCCTACGAGCAGTACTTC. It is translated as CASTDREAYEQYF.

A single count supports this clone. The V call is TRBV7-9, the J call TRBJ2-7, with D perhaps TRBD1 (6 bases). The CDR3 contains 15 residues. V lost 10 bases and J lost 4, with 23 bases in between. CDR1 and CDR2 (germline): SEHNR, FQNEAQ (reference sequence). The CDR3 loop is CATAAAQGLKYEQYF. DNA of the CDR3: TGTGCCACTGCAGCGGCACAGGGTCTTAAGTACGAGCAGTACTTC.

Here the CDR3 DNA reads TGTGCCAGCAGTCCCGCGGGGCCTGTATTGGCGACCCAGTACTTC. Translating gives CASSPAGPVLATQYF. This chain connects TRBV2 to TRBJ2-5, with D possibly TRBD2 on 6 matching bases. CDR3 size: 15 residues. Deletions cut 5 bases from V and 7 bases from J, with 20 bases between. Germline V CDR1 and CDR2: SNHLY, FYNNEI. Combining the CDR3 with reference TRBV2 and TRBJ2-5 gives the whole variable domain EPEVTQTPSHQVTQMGQEVILRCVPISNHLYFYWYRQILGQKVEFLVSFYNNEISEKSEIFDDQFSVERPDGSNFTLKIRSTKLEDSAMYFCASSPAGPVLATQYFGPGTRLLVL.

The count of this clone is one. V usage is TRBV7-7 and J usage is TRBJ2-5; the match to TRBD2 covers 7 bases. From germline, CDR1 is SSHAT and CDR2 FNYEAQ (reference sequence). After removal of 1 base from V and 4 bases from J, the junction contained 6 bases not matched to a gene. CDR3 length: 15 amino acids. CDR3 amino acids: CASSLDAGVGETQYF. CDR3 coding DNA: TGTGCCAGCAGCTTAGATGCGGGAGTGGGAGAGACCCAGTACTTC.

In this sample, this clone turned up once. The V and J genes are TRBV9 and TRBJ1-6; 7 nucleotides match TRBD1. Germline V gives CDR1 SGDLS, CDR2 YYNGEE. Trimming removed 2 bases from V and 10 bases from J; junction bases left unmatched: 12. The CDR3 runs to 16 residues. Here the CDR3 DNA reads TGTGCCAGCAGCGTGGGGCCCCGGGACAGAGCCTCACCCCTCCACTTT. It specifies CASSVGPRDRASPLHF.

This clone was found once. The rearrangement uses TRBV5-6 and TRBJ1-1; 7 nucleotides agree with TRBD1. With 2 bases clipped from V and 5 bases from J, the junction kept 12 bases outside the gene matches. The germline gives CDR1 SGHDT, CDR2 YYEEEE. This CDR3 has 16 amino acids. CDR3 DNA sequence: TGTGCCAGCAGCTTTATAGGGGGCGGGTTCTCAACTGAAGCTTTCTTT. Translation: CASSFIGGGFSTEAFF.

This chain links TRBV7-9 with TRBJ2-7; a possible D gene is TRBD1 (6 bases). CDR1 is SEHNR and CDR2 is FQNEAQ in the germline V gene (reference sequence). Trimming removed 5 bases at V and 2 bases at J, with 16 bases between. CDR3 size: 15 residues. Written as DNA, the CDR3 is TGTGCCAGCAGCCCCTCCGCAGAGGGGGCCTACGAGCAGTACTTC. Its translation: CASSPSAEGAYEQYF.

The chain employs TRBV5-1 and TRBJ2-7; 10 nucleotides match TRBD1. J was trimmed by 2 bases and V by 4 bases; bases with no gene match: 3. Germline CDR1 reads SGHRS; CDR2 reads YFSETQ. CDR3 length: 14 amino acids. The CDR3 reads CASSGGTGAYEQYF. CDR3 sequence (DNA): TGCGCCAGCAGCGGGGGGACAGGGGCCTACGAGCAGTACTTC. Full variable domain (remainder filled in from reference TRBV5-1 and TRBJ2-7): KAGVTQTPRYLIKTRGQQVTLSCSPISGHRSVSWYQQTPGQGLQFLFEYFSETQRNKGNFPGRFSGRQFSNSRSEMNVSTLELGDSALYLCASSGGTGAYEQYFGPGTRLTVT.

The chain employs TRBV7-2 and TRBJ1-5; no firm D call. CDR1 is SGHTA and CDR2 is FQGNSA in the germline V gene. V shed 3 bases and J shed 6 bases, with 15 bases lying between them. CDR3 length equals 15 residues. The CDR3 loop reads CASSFVPGGSQPQHF. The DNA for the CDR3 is TGTGCCAGCAGCTTTGTTCCGGGTGGGAGTCAGCCCCAGCATTTT. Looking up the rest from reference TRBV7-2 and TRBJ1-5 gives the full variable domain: GAGVSQSPSNKVTEKGKDVELRCDPISGHTALYWYRQSLGQGLEFLIYFQGNSAPDKSGLPSDRFSAERTGGSVSTLTIQRTQQEDSAVYLCASSFVPGGSQPQHFGDGTRLSIL.

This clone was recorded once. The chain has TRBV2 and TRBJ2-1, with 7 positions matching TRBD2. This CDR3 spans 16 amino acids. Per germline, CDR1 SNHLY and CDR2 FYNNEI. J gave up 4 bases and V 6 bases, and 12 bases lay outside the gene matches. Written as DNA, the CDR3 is TGTGCCAGCAGGGGCGAGGGAGCGGGAATATACAATGAGCAGTTCTTC. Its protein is CASRGEGAGIYNEQFF.

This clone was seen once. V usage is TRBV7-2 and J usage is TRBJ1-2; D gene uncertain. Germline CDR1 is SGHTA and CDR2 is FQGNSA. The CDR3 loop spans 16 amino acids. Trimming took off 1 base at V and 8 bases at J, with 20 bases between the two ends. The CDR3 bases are TGTGCCAGCAGCTTAGACGGAGGAACTTTATGGTCGGGCTACACCTTC. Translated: CASSLDGGTLWSGYTF.